One and the same sample provided the 17 T cell receptor beta chains below, sequenced in a study of monozygotic twins with inflammatory bowel disease. Reprocessing the 5' RACE reads, TCRdb reports a single entry for every CDR3 protein and omits DNA. This table lists more than 120,000 distinct CDR3 sequences. Sequencing was done on a sample of blood. The source is a human donor with ulcerative colitis or Crohn's disease, or a healthy co-twin of an affected twin (not recorded which).

This rearrangement joins TRBV20-1 to TRBJ1-5; TCRdb selects TRBD1, and the lack of DNA leaves this call unchecked. Germline CDR1 and CDR2: DFQATT and SNEGSKA (reference sequence). This CDR3 spans 14 amino acids. The CDR3 loop reads CSALERGYNQPQHF.

The genes are TRBV29-1 and TRBJ1-1. Germline CDR1 is SQVTM and CDR2 is ANQGSEA. The CDR3 is 13 residues long. The CDR3 region is CSVERAMNTEAFF.

The chain couples TRBV18 to TRBJ2-1; TCRdb reports TRBD1, a call that lacks DNA to check it against. Germline CDR1 and CDR2: KGHSH and LQKENI. The CDR3 extends over 21 amino acids. The CDR3 reads CASSPRLAERDRAQGPDEQFF.

The gene calls are TRBV15 and TRBJ2-7. The CDR3 sequence is 16 residues long. Germline CDR1 is LNHNV and CDR2 is YYDKDF (reference sequence). This CDR3 reads CATSNLLGRSSYEQYF.

The chain employs TRBV7-2 and TRBJ2-2. The CDR3 length is 12 residues. The germline gives CDR1 SGHTA, CDR2 FQGNSA. The CDR3 sequence: CASSPYTGELFF.

V gene TRBV20-1 combines with J gene TRBJ1-1; TCRdb selects TRBD1, and the lack of DNA leaves this call unchecked. The CDR3 spans 14 residues. Looked up from germline, CDR1 is DFQATT and CDR2 is SNEGSKA (reference sequence). The CDR3 loop is CSASFVAGVSEAFF.

This rearrangement joins TRBV2 to TRBJ2-3. The CDR3 totals 13 residues. Germline values: CDR1 SNHLY, CDR2 FYNNEI. The CDR3 loop reads CASTVSLRDTQYF.

The chain employs TRBV11-2 and TRBJ2-1; the D call from TCRdb, TRBD1, cannot be confirmed without DNA. CDR3 size: 15 residues. Germline CDR1 reads SGHAT; CDR2 reads FQNNGV. The chain's CDR3 is CASSFLQGPNNEQFF.

The rearrangement uses TRBV11-3 and TRBJ2-6; the TCRdb call, TRBD1, lacks DNA for checking. The CDR3 covers 15 residues. Per the germline V gene, CDR1 is SGHNT and CDR2 is YENEEA. CDR3 protein: CASSLRGTGANVLTF. Variable domain in full (rest from reference TRBV11-3 and TRBJ2-6): EAGVVQSPRYKIIEKKQPVAFWCNPISGHNTLYWYLQNLGQGPELLIRYENEEAVDDSQLPKDRFSAERLKGVDSTLKIQPAELGDSAVYLCASSLRGTGANVLTFGAGSRLTVL.

The gene calls are TRBV12-3 or TRBV12-4 and TRBJ2-1; TCRdb indicates TRBD1, and absent DNA this call remains unverified. The length of the CDR3 is 15 residues. The CDR3 sequence: CASSSPGGSYNEQFF.

The chain is built from TRBV7-2 and TRBJ2-7. The germline CDR1 and CDR2 sequences are SGHTA and FQGNSA. The CDR3 runs 13 residues. The CDR3: CASSLGRVFEQYF. Full variable domain (missing parts from reference TRBV7-2 and TRBJ2-7): GAGVSQSPSNKVTEKGKDVELRCDPISGHTALYWYRQSLGQGLEFLIYFQGNSAPDKSGLPSDRFSAERTGGSVSTLTIQRTQQEDSAVYLCASSLGRVFEQYFGPGTRLTVT.

The V call is TRBV11-2, the J call TRBJ2-1; TCRdb lists TRBD2, though no DNA is available to test this call. The CDR3 totals 11 residues. The germline V gene encodes CDR1 SGHAT and CDR2 FQNNGV. This CDR3 is CASSREVEQFF.

J is TRBJ1-2 and V is TRBV4-1; TCRdb names TRBD1, which stays unverified in the absence of DNA. The CDR3 is 14 amino acids. CDR1 is MGHRA and CDR2 is YSYEKL in the germline V gene. The CDR3 loop is CASSHPDRNYGYTF.

The rearrangement joins TRBV5-1 to TRBJ2-1; the D gene TCRdb calls, TRBD2, cannot be checked with no DNA. Germline CDR1 reads SGHRS; CDR2 reads YFSETQ. The CDR3 covers 13 residues. CDR3 protein: CASSLTSDNEQFF.

The rearrangement links TRBV5-6 to TRBJ1-1. Germline assignment: CDR1 SGHDT and CDR2 YYEEEE. The CDR3 totals 14 residues. This CDR3 reads CASSFTRTNTEAFF.

This chain joins TRBV20-1 and TRBJ2-3; the TCRdb D gene call, TRBD2, has no DNA to confirm it. The CDR3 consists of 16 residues. Germline CDR1 reads DFQATT; CDR2 reads SNEGSKA (reference sequence). CDR3: CSARLPGASGLAQQYF.

The chain uses TRBV25-1 and TRBJ2-7; lacking DNA, the TRBD1 call made by TCRdb goes unchecked. The CDR3 runs 16 residues. CDR1 is MGHDK and CDR2 is SYGVNS in the germline V gene. CDR3 sequence: CASSVYLGTGEYEQYF.